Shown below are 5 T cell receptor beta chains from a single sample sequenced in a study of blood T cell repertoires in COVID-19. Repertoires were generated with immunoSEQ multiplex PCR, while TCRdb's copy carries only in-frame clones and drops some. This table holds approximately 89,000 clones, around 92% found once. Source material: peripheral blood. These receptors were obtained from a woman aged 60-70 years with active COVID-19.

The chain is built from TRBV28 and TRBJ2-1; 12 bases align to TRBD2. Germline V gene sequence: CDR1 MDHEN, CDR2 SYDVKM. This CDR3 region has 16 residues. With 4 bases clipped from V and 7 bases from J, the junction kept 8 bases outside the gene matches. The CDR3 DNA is TGTGCCAGCAGTTCTAGACTAGCGGGAGCTAGTAATGAGCAGTTCTTC. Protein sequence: CASSSRLAGASNEQFF.

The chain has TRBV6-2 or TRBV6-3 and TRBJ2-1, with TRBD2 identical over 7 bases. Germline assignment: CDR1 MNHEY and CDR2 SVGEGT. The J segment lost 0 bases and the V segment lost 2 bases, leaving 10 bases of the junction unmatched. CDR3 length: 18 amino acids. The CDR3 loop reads CASSYRSGGGSSYNEQFF. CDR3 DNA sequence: TGTGCCAGCAGTTACCGGAGTGGGGGGGGGAGCTCCTACAATGAGCAGTTCTTC.

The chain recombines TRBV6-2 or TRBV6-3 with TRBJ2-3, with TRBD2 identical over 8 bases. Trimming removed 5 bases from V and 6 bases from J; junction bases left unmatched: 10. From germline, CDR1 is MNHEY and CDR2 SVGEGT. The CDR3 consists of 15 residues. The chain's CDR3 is CASSDEGTSHDTQYF. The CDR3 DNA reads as TGTGCCAGCAGTGACGAGGGGACTAGTCACGATACGCAGTATTTT.

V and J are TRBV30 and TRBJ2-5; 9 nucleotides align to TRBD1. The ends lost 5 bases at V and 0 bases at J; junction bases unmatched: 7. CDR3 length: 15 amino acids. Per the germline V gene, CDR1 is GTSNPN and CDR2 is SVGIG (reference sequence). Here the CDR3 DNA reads TGTGCCTGGGATACCGGGACAGGGAACCAAGAGACCCAGTACTTC. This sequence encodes CAWDTGTGNQETQYF.

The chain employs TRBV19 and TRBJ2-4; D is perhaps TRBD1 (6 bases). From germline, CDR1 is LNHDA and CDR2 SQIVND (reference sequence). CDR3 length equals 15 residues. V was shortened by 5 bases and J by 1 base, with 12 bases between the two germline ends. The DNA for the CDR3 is TGTGCCAGTAGTTCCCACAGGGTTGCCAAAAACATTCAGTACTTC. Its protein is CASSSHRVAKNIQYF.